One sample yielded the 29 T cell receptor beta chains listed below, sequenced in a study of long-term antiretroviral therapy in people with HIV. The authors ran the immunoSEQ assay, v3.0, at survey level. Clones were sequenced by immunoSEQ multiplex PCR, and TCRdb holds only the in-frame ones, with some missing. This table holds 15,000 to 20,000 clones, about four fifths found once. The sample in question was unsorted PBMCs, obtained at the start of antiretroviral therapy. These receptors all come from a man younger than 40 with HIV.

The genes are TRBV28 and TRBJ1-5; a possible D gene is TRBD1 (5 bases). Trimming shortened V by 8 bases and J by 5 bases, and 16 bases separated the two germline ends. The CDR3 totals 14 residues. Germline V gene lookup returns CDR1 MDHEN and CDR2 SYDVKM. The CDR3 region has the DNA TGTGCCAGCCGATATAGGGGTCCAGATCAGCCCCAGCATTTT. Encoded protein: CASRYRGPDQPQHF. The entire variable domain, with the rest obtained from reference TRBV28 and TRBJ1-5, is as follows: DVKVTQSSRYLVKRTGEKVFLECVQDMDHENMFWYRQDPGLGLRLIYFSYDVKMKEKGDIPEGYSVSREKKERFSLILESASTNQTSMYLCASRYRGPDQPQHFGDGTRLSIL.

The gene calls are TRBV7-2 and TRBJ2-1, with D unclear. CDR3 size: 12 residues. Looked up from germline, CDR1 is SGHTA and CDR2 is FQGNSA. V gave up 5 bases and J gave up 14 bases, with 16 bases separating them. The CDR3 protein is CASSLGPTEEFF. The CDR3 bases are TGTGCCAGCAGCCTAGGGCCCACAGAAGAGTTCTTC.

The V gene is TRBV10-3, the J gene TRBJ2-7; D gene unclear. Between the trimmed V and J ends, which lost 7 bases and 2 bases, there was a span of 12 bases. The CDR3 runs 13 residues. Germline V gives CDR1 ENHRY, CDR2 SYGVKD. CDR3 loop: CAIKAAVTYEQYF. CDR3 nucleotide sequence: TGTGCCATCAAAGCAGCAGTGACCTACGAGCAGTACTTC.

J is TRBJ1-2 and V is TRBV2, with D possibly being TRBD1 (6 bases). The V and J ends lost 7 bases and 2 bases respectively, with 14 bases between them. The germline CDR1 and CDR2 sequences are SNHLY and FYNNEI. The length of the CDR3 is 14 residues. The CDR3 is CASKKGGANYGYTF. DNA for the CDR3: TGTGCCAGCAAGAAAGGGGGGGCGAACTATGGCTACACCTTC.

The rearrangement uses TRBV7-6 and TRBJ2-1, with 7 nucleotides matching TRBD1. With 2 bases clipped from V and 3 bases from J, the junction kept 1 base outside the gene matches. Germline V gene lookup returns CDR1 SGHVS and CDR2 FNYEAQ. The CDR3 is made up of 14 amino acids. The CDR3 loop reads CASSLRQGYNEQFF. DNA of the CDR3: TGTGCCAGCAGCTTAAGACAGGGCTACAATGAGCAGTTCTTC. Filled out from reference TRBV7-6 and TRBJ2-1, the complete variable domain reads GAGVSQSPRYKVTKRGQDVALRCDPISGHVSLYWYRQALGQGPEFLTYFNYEAQQDKSGLPNDRFSAERPEGSISTLTIQRTEQRDSAMYRCASSLRQGYNEQFFGPGTRLTVL.

The V call is TRBV5-1, the J call TRBJ2-7; 8 nucleotides match TRBD1. J lost 5 bases, V lost 2 bases, and 9 bases had no gene match. The CDR3 spans 15 residues. Germline CDR1 reads SGHRS; CDR2 reads YFSETQ. The DNA for the CDR3 is TGCGCCAGCAGCTTACGACAGGGGTTGATCAACGAGCAGTACTTC. Amino acid sequence: CASSLRQGLINEQYF.

This clone turned up a few times. CDR3 region: CASSLIPLTNYGYTF. The CDR3 region has the DNA TGTGCCAGCAGCTTAATCCCCCTGACAAACTATGGCTACACCTTC. This chain links TRBV5-4 with TRBJ1-2; D remains unclear. V was clipped by 2 bases and J by 2 bases, with 13 bases between them. The CDR3 totals 15 residues. In germline, CDR1 is SGHNT, CDR2 YYREEE (reference sequence).

The chain joins TRBV2 to TRBJ2-1; the D gene is possibly TRBD1 (6 bases). V gave up 3 bases and J gave up 8 bases, with 11 bases separating them. Germline lookup yields CDR1 SNHLY and CDR2 FYNNEI. This CDR3 has 13 residues. The CDR3 spells CASSEWGRDEQFF. For the CDR3, the DNA is TGTGCCAGCAGTGAGTGGGGGCGCGATGAGCAGTTCTTC. Full variable domain (remainder filled in from reference TRBV2 and TRBJ2-1): EPEVTQTPSHQVTQMGQEVILRCVPISNHLYFYWYRQILGQKVEFLVSFYNNEISEKSEIFDDQFSVERPDGSNFTLKIRSTKLEDSAMYFCASSEWGRDEQFFGPGTRLTVL.

This sequence joins TRBV7-9 and TRBJ2-2; no definite D call. V was clipped by 5 bases and J by 7 bases, with 8 bases between them. The CDR3 totals 12 residues. Germline assignment: CDR1 SEHNR and CDR2 FQNEAQ (reference sequence). As DNA, the CDR3 is TGTGCCAGCAGCCGTGAAGGCGGGGAGCTGTTTTTT. Translated, it gives CASSREGGELFF.

V is TRBV28 and J is TRBJ2-7; no reliable D call. This CDR3 region has 14 residues. Germline V gene lookup returns CDR1 MDHEN and CDR2 SYDVKM. Trimming removed 2 bases from V and 0 bases from J, with 8 bases in between. CDR3 amino acids: CASSLDRSSYEQYF. For the CDR3, the DNA is TGTGCCAGCAGTTTAGACCGAAGCTCCTACGAGCAGTACTTC.

The J gene is TRBJ1-1, the V gene TRBV28; TRBD1 matches at 8 bases. The V segment lost 5 bases and the J segment 10 bases; nucleotides outside the gene matches: 18. Germline V CDR1 and CDR2: MDHEN, SYDVKM. There are 16 residues in the CDR3. The CDR3 region is CASSPGQDGGAVGAFF. CDR3 bases: TGTGCCAGCAGTCCGGGACAGGATGGAGGAGCGGTCGGAGCTTTCTTT. Filled out from reference TRBV28 and TRBJ1-1, the complete variable domain reads DVKVTQSSRYLVKRTGEKVFLECVQDMDHENMFWYRQDPGLGLRLIYFSYDVKMKEKGDIPEGYSVSREKKERFSLILESASTNQTSMYLCASSPGQDGGAVGAFFGQGTRLTVV.

This clone was found a few times. This chain connects TRBV2 to TRBJ2-5; TRBD2 matches at 9 bases. From germline, CDR1 is SNHLY and CDR2 FYNNEI. CDR3 length equals 15 residues. V lost 0 bases, J lost 4 bases, and 3 bases stayed unmatched. Here the CDR3 reads CASSEASGSSETQYF. Written as DNA, the CDR3 is TGTGCCAGCAGTGAAGCTAGCGGGAGTTCAGAGACCCAGTACTTC.

This chain joins TRBV9 and TRBJ2-5; possible D gene TRBD1, 6 bases. Trimming stripped 2 bases from V and 4 bases from J, with 15 bases between. Germline CDR1 and CDR2: SGDLS and YYNGEE. The CDR3 runs to 15 residues. CDR3 loop: CASSVEGQSGETQYF. CDR3 sequence (DNA): TGTGCCAGCAGCGTCGAGGGACAATCAGGAGAGACCCAGTACTTC.

The chain is built from TRBV7-2 and TRBJ1-1; D gene unclear. CDR1 is SGHTA and CDR2 is FQGNSA in the germline V gene. Trimming stripped 3 bases from V and 1 base from J, with 9 bases between. The CDR3 length is 14 residues. For the CDR3, the DNA is TGTGCCAGCAGCTTCTATCCCCCGAACACTGAAGCTTTCTTT. Translated: CASSFYPPNTEAFF.

This clone was recorded once. The gene calls are TRBV11-2 and TRBJ2-7; 11 positions match TRBD2. The ends lost 3 bases at V and 5 bases at J; junction bases unmatched: 3. CDR1 is SGHAT and CDR2 is FQNNGV in the germline V gene. The CDR3 extends over 14 amino acids. The CDR3 here is CASSFTSGSDEQYF. The CDR3 DNA is TGTGCCAGCAGCTTTACTAGCGGGAGTGACGAGCAGTACTTC.

The CDR3 bases are TGCGCCAGCAGCCAACAGGGTTCCTCTGGGGCCAACGTCCTGACTTTC. Translated, it gives CASSQQGSSGANVLTF. The chain carries TRBV4-1 and TRBJ2-6; D perhaps matches TRBD1 (5 bases). The CDR3 consists of 16 residues. The germline gives CDR1 MGHRA, CDR2 YSYEKL. Trimming left V 2 bases short and J 0 bases short, with 8 bases between.

The rearrangement uses TRBV28 and TRBJ2-1; perhaps TRBD1 as D (5 bases). V was trimmed by 6 bases and J by 0 bases, leaving 12 bases between them. The V gene's germline CDR1 is MDHEN and CDR2 SYDVKM. CDR3 length equals 15 residues. The CDR3 bases are TGTGCCAGCAGGATAGGGGTCAGCTCCTACAATGAGCAGTTCTTC. Its protein product is CASRIGVSSYNEQFF.

The rearrangement links TRBV27 to TRBJ1-6; no clear D gene. The CDR3 sequence is 15 residues long. Trimming left V 1 base short and J 0 bases short, with 4 bases between. Germline V CDR1 and CDR2: MNHEY, SMNVEV (reference sequence). The CDR3 loop is CASSLWSSYNSPLHF. The CDR3 nucleotides read TGTGCCAGCAGTTTATGGAGCTCCTATAATTCACCCCTCCACTTT.

V and J are TRBV14 and TRBJ2-7; 7 bases are a match to TRBD1. The germline gives CDR1 SGHDN, CDR2 FVKESK. This CDR3 has 16 residues. Trimming at V came to 1 base and at J to 3 bases, leaving 9 bases not matched to a gene. The CDR3 protein is CASSQVRGPGNYEQYF. For the CDR3, the DNA is TGTGCCAGCAGCCAAGTTAGGGGGCCGGGGAACTACGAGCAGTACTTC.

The chain links TRBV4-3 to TRBJ2-2; D remains ambiguous. Germline V CDR1 and CDR2: LGHNA, YSLEER. The CDR3 runs 16 residues. V lost 0 bases to trimming and J lost 1 base, with 9 bases between them. CDR3 sequence (DNA): TGCGCCAGCAGCCAAGATAAGGGTCTGAACACCGGGGAGCTGTTTTTT. Translating it yields CASSQDKGLNTGELFF.

The V and J genes are TRBV6-5 and TRBJ1-1, with TRBD1 matching over 8 bases. V shed 6 bases and J 4 bases; nucleotides not matched to a gene: 4. From germline, CDR1 is MNHEY and CDR2 SVGAGI. The CDR3 extends over 13 amino acids. The CDR3 loop is CASSRQGFTEAFF. In DNA, the CDR3 is TGTGCCAGCAGCCGACAGGGGTTCACTGAAGCTTTCTTT.

The gene calls are TRBV27 and TRBJ2-5, with no clear D. This CDR3 comprises 14 residues. The V end was cut by 5 bases, the J end by 1 base, with 11 bases between. Germline CDR1 is MNHEY and CDR2 is SMNVEV (reference sequence). The CDR3 protein is CASSPLAPQETQYF. The CDR3, as DNA: TGTGCCAGCAGTCCCCTTGCTCCCCAAGAGACCCAGTACTTC.

J is TRBJ2-7 and V is TRBV7-8; no firm D call. Trimming took off 4 bases at V and 6 bases at J, with 7 bases between the two ends. Per germline, CDR1 SGHVS and CDR2 FQNEAQ. This CDR3 spans 11 amino acids. The CDR3 DNA reads as TGTGCCAGCAGCTCCATTACCGAGCAGTACTTC. Translated, it gives CASSSITEQYF. Combining the CDR3 with reference TRBV7-8 and TRBJ2-7 gives the whole variable domain GAGVSQSPRYKVAKRGQDVALRCDPISGHVSLFWYQQALGQGPEFLTYFQNEAQLDKSGLPSDRFFAERPEGSVSTLKIQRTQQEDSAVYLCASSSITEQYFGPGTRLTVT.

This clone showed up just a few times. The sample has other DNA sequences that encode this CDR3 too. This rearrangement joins TRBV5-1 to TRBJ2-7; no clear D. V lost 5 bases and J 3 bases, leaving 6 bases between the germline ends. The CDR3 spans 11 residues. The germline CDR1 and CDR2 sequences are SGHRS and YFSETQ. The CDR3 coding sequence is TGCGCCAGCAGTTCTAGCTACGAGCAGTACTTC. The encoded protein is CASSSSYEQYF.

V is TRBV5-4 and J is TRBJ1-1; no clear D. CDR1 and CDR2 from the germline V gene are SGHNT and YYREEE (reference sequence). This CDR3 has 18 amino acids. V dropped 4 bases and J dropped 0 bases, with 22 bases sitting between them. As DNA, the CDR3 is TGTGCCAGCAGCCATGACGGGTTTATAGTGGGTGTGAACACTGAAGCTTTCTTT. Amino acids: CASSHDGFIVGVNTEAFF.

This chain links TRBV7-9 with TRBJ2-7, with 7 positions matching TRBD1. CDR1 SEHNR and CDR2 FQNEAQ come from the germline V gene (reference sequence). This CDR3 is built from 15 residues. V gave up 4 bases and J gave up 2 bases; unmatched junction bases: 8. The CDR3 DNA sequence: TGTGCCAGCAGCTCTACGGACAGGCGACCCTACGAGCAGTACTTC. Residues: CASSSTDRRPYEQYF.

The sample holds one count of this clone. The V and J genes are TRBV12-5 and TRBJ2-3; 8 bases are shared with TRBD2. The ends lost 5 bases at V and 5 bases at J; junction bases unmatched: 12. The CDR3 is made up of 16 amino acids. Germline V CDR1 and CDR2: LGHNT, FRNRAP. The CDR3 region is CASGQGTSESRDTQYF. CDR3 nucleotides: TGTGCTAGTGGTCAAGGGACTAGTGAGAGTAGAGATACGCAGTATTTT.

V gene TRBV10-3 combines with J gene TRBJ2-2; tentative D call: TRBD2 (6 bases). The V end lost 10 bases, the J end lost 4 bases, and 13 bases lay between the germline ends. Germline-derived CDR1 and CDR2 are ENHRY and SYGVKD. This CDR3 is 13 amino acids long. The CDR3 here is CATSEGGTGELFF. The CDR3 nucleotides are TGTGCCACTTCGGAGGGTGGCACCGGGGAGCTGTTTTTT.

The V gene is TRBV2, the J gene TRBJ2-2, with D possibly called TRBD1 or TRBD2 (6 bases each). V was pared by 3 bases and J by 3 bases, with 14 bases between. Per germline, CDR1 SNHLY and CDR2 FYNNEI. The CDR3 is made up of 16 amino acids. CDR3 amino acids: CASSEVRGGYTGELFF. The CDR3 DNA reads as TGTGCCAGCAGTGAGGTCAGGGGAGGATACACCGGGGAGCTGTTTTTT.